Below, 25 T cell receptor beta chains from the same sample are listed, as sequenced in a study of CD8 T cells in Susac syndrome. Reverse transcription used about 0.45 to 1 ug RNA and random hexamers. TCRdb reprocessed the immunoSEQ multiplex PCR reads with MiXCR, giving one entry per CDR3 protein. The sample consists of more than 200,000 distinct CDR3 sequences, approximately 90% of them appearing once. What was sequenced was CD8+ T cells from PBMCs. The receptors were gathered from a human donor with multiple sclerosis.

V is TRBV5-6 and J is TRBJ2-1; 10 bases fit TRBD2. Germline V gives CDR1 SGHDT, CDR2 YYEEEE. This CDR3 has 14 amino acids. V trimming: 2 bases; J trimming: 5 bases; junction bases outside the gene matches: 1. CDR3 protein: CASSFGLADNEQFF. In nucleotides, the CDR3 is TGTGCCAGCAGCTTTGGACTAGCGGACAATGAGCAGTTCTTC. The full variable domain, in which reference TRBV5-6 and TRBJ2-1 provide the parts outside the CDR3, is DAGVTQSPTHLIKTRGQQVTLRCSPKSGHDTVSWYQQALGQGPQFIFQYYEEEERQRGNFPDRFSGHQFPNYSSELNVNALLLGDSALYLCASSFGLADNEQFFGPGTRLTVL.

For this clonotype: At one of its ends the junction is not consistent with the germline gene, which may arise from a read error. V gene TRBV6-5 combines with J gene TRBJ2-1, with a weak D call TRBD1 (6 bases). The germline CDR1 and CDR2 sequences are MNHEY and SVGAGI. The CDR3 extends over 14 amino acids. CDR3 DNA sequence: TGTGCCAGCAGCCTAGGGGGTCCCCCTAATGATCAGTTCTTC. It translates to CASSLGGPPNDQFF.

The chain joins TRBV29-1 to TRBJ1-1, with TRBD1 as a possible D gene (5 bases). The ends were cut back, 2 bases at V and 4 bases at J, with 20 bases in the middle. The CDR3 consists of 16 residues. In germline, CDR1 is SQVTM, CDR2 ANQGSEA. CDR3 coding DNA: TGCAGCGTTGAACTGGTTGTCAGGGTGGGAGGCACTGAAGCTTTCTTT. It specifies CSVELVVRVGGTEAFF.

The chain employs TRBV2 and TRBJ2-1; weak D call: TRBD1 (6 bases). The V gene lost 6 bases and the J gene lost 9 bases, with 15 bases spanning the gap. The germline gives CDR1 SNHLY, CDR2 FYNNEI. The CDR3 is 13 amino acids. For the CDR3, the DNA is TGTGCCAGCAGGGATGACAGGAATGGTGAGCAGTTCTTC. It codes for CASRDDRNGEQFF. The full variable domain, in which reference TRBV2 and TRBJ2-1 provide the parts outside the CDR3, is EPEVTQTPSHQVTQMGQEVILRCVPISNHLYFYWYRQILGQKVEFLVSFYNNEISEKSEIFDDQFSVERPDGSNFTLKIRSTKLEDSAMYFCASRDDRNGEQFFGPGTRLTVL.

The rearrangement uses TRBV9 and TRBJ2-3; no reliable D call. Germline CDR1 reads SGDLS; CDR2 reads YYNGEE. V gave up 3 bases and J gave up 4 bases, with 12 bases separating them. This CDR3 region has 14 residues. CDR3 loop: CASSASVQADTQYF. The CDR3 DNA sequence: TGTGCCAGCAGCGCCTCGGTCCAGGCAGATACGCAGTATTTT. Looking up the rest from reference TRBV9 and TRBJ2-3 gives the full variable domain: DSGVTQTPKHLITATGQRVTLRCSPRSGDLSVYWYQQSLDQGLQFLIQYYNGEERAKGNILERFSAQQFPDLHSELNLSSLELGDSALYFCASSASVQADTQYFGPGTRLTVL.

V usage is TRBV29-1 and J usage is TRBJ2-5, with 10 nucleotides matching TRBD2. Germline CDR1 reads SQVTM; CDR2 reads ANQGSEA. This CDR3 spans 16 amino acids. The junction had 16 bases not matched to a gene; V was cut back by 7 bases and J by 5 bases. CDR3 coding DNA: TGCAGCGCCCCCGACCCAGCGGGAGGGCCTGGGGAGACCCAGTACTTC. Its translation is CSAPDPAGGPGETQYF.

CDR3 DNA sequence: TGTGCCACCAGGGGAGCTGAAGCTTTCTTT. Translated, it gives CATRGAEAFF. The chain couples TRBV24-1 to TRBJ1-1, with D unresolved. Germline values: CDR1 KGHDR, CDR2 SFDVKD. CDR3 size: 10 residues. V was pared by 7 bases and J by 6 bases, with 5 bases between.

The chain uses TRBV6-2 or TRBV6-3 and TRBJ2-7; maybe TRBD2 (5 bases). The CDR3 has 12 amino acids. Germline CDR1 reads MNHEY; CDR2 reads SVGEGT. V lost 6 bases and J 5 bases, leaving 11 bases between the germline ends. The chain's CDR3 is CASRDEGHEQYF. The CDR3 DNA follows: TGTGCCAGCAGGGACGAGGGTCACGAGCAGTACTTC.

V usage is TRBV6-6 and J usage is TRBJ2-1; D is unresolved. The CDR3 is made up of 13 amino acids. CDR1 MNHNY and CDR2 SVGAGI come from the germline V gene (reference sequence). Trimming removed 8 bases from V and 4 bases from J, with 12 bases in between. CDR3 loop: CASGVTEYNEQFF. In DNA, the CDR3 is TGTGCCAGCGGGGTGACGGAATACAATGAGCAGTTCTTC.

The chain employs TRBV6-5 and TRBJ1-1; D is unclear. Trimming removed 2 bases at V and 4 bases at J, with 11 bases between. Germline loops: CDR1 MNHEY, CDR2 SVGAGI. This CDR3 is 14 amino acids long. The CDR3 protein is CASSYDLEVTEAFF. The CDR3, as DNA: TGTGCCAGCAGTTACGATCTAGAAGTCACTGAAGCTTTCTTT.

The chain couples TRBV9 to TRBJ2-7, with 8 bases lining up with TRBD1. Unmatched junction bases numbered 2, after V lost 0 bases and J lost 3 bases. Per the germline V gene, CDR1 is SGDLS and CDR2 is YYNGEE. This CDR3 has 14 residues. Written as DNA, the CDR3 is TGTGCCAGCAGCGTAGGGACAGGGAACTACGAGCAGTACTTC. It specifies CASSVGTGNYEQYF.

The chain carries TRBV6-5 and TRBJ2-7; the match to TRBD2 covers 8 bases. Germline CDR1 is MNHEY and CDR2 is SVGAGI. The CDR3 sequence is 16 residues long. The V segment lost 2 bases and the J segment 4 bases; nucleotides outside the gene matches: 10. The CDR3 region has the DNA TGTGCCAGCAGTTACGATTGGGCTAGCGGGTATTACGAGCAGTACTTC. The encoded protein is CASSYDWASGYYEQYF.

DNA of the CDR3: TGTGCCAGCAGTGACTCCCCGTGGGGCCTGAACACCGGGGAGCTGTTTTTT. The encoded protein is CASSDSPWGLNTGELFF. The chain is built from TRBV6-4 and TRBJ2-2; D possibly corresponds to TRBD1 (5 bases). In germline, CDR1 is MRHNA, CDR2 SNTAGT. The V end was cut by 0 bases, the J end by 1 base, with 12 bases between. The CDR3 is 17 residues long.

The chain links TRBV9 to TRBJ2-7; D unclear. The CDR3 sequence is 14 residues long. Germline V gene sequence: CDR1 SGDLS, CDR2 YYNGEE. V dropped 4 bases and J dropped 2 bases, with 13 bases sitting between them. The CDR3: CASSPQRQAYEQYF. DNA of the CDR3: TGTGCCAGCAGCCCCCAAAGGCAGGCCTACGAGCAGTACTTC. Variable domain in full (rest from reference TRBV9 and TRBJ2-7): DSGVTQTPKHLITATGQRVTLRCSPRSGDLSVYWYQQSLDQGLQFLIQYYNGEERAKGNILERFSAQQFPDLHSELNLSSLELGDSALYFCASSPQRQAYEQYFGPGTRLTVT.

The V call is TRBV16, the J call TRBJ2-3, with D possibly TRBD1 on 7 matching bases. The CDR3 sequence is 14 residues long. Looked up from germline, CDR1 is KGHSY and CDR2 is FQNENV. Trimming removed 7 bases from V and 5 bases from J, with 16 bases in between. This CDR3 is CASKQEGAGDTQYF. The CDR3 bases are TGTGCCAGCAAACAGGAGGGGGCTGGAGATACGCAGTATTTT.

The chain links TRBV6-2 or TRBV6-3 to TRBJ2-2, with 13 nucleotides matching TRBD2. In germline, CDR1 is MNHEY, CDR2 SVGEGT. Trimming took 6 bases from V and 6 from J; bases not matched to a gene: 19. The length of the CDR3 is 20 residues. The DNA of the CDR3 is TGTGCCAGCAGACCAATTCTGACTAGCGGGAGGACCGATCGTCCCGGGGAGCTGTTTTTT. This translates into CASRPILTSGRTDRPGELFF.

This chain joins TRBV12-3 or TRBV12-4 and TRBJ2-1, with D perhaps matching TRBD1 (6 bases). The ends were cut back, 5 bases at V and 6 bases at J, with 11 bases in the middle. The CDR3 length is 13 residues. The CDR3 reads CASSITGFNEQFF. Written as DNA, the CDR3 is TGTGCCAGCAGTATTACAGGGTTCAATGAGCAGTTCTTC.

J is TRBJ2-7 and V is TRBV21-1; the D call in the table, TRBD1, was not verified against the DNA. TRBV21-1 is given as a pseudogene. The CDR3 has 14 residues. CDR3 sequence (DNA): TGTGCCAGCAGCAAACAGTACGGGGGGTCGGAGCAGTACTTC. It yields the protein CASSKQYGGSEQYF.

The CDR3 here is CASSYRAGEGYTF. Written as DNA, the CDR3 is TGTGCCAGCAGTTACAGGGCAGGAGAAGGCTACACCTTC. V is TRBV6-5 and J is TRBJ1-2; D is uncertain. The V and J ends lost 2 bases and 8 bases respectively, with 12 bases between them. Germline-derived CDR1 and CDR2 are MNHEY and SVGAGI. The CDR3 is 13 residues long.

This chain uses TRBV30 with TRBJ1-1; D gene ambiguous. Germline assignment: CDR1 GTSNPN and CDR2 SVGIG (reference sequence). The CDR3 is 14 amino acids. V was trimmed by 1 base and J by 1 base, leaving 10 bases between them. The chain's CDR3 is CAWSGGFGNTEAFF. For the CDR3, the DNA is TGTGCCTGGAGTGGAGGTTTTGGGAACACTGAAGCTTTCTTT.

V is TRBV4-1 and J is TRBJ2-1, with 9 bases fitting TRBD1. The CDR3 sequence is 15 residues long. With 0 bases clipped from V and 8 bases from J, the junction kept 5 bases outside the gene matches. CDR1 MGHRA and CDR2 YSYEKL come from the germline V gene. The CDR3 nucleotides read TGCGCCAGCAGCCAAGAGGACAGGGGTGGGGATGAGCAGTTCTTC. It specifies CASSQEDRGGDEQFF.

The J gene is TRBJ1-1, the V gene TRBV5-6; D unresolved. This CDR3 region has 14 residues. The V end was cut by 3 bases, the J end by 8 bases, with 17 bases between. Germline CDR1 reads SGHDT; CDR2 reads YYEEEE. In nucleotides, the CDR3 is TGTGCCAGCAGCTCCTCCGTTACGGCTAACGAAGCTTTCTTT. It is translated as CASSSSVTANEAFF.

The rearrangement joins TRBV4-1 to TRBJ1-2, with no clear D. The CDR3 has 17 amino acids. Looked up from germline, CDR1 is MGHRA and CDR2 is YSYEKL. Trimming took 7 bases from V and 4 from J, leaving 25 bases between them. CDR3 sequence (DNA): TGCGCCAGCATTGAAGAACCCGAGTCCGCGGGGATCTATGGCTACACCTTC. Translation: CASIEEPESAGIYGYTF.

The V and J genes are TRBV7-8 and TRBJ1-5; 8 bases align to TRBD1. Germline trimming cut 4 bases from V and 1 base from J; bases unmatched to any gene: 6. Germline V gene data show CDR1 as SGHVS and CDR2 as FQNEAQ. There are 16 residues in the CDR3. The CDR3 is CASSSRTGLSNQPQHF. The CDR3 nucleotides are TGTGCCAGCAGCTCCAGGACAGGGTTGAGCAATCAGCCCCAGCATTTT.

The CDR3: CASRSGSPYEQYF. CDR3 nucleotides: TGTGCCTCCCGAAGCGGGAGCCCCTACGAGCAGTACTTC. This chain joins TRBV30 and TRBJ2-7, with 8 bases lining up with TRBD2. This CDR3 comprises 13 residues. V shed 7 bases and J 2 bases; nucleotides not matched to a gene: 7. Germline assignment: CDR1 GTSNPN and CDR2 SVGIG (reference sequence).